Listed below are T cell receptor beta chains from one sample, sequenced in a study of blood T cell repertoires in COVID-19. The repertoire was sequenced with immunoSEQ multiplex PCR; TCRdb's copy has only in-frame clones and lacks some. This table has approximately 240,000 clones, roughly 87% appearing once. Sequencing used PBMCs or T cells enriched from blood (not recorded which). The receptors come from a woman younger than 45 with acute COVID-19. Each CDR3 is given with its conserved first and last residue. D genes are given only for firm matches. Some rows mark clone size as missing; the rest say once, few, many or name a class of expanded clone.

CDR3aa: CASSSGPTYEQYF
CDR3nt: TGCGCCAGCAGCTCTGGGCCGACCTACGAGCAGTACTTC
abundance: .
d_gene: .
v_gene: TRBV5-1
j_gene: TRBJ2-7

CDR3aa: CASSVSGTGGEKLFF
CDR3nt: TGTGCCAGTAGTGTCTCAGGGACGGGGGGTGAAAAACTGTTTTTT
abundance: .
d_gene: .
v_gene: TRBV19
j_gene: TRBJ1-4

CDR3aa: CASSRGTGDNEQFF
CDR3nt: TGTGCCAGCAGCCGAGGGACGGGGGACAATGAGCAGTTCTTC
abundance: once
d_gene: .
v_gene: TRBV7-9
j_gene: TRBJ2-1

CDR3aa: CASSLLGTDYGYTF
CDR3nt: TGTGCCAGCAGCTTGCTTGGGACAGACTATGGCTACACCTTC
abundance: many
d_gene: TRBD1
v_gene: TRBV5-4
j_gene: TRBJ1-2

CDR3aa: CASSLYSGQETQYF
CDR3nt: TGTGCCAGCAGCTTATACTCAGGCCAAGAGACCCAGTACTTC
abundance: .
d_gene: .
v_gene: TRBV7-2
j_gene: TRBJ2-5

CDR3aa: CASSIQGFGELFF
CDR3nt: TGTGCCAGCAGCATACAGGGGTTTGGGGAGCTGTTTTTT
abundance: .
d_gene: TRBD1
v_gene: TRBV7-6
j_gene: TRBJ2-2

CDR3aa: CASSHEPLSEAFF
CDR3nt: TGTGCCAGCAGTCACGAACCATTGAGTGAAGCTTTCTTT
abundance: .
d_gene: .
v_gene: TRBV7-9
j_gene: TRBJ1-1

CDR3aa: CASSLRQVYQPQHF
CDR3nt: TGTGCCAGCAGTTTAAGACAGGTCTATCAGCCCCAGCATTTT
abundance: .
d_gene: .
v_gene: TRBV28
j_gene: TRBJ1-5

CDR3aa: CASRGLGEGPQHF
CDR3nt: TGTGCCAGCAGGGGCCTGGGAGAGGGACCCCAGCATTTT
abundance: .
d_gene: .
v_gene: TRBV2
j_gene: TRBJ1-5

CDR3aa: CASRTFKNIQYF
CDR3nt: TGTGCCAGCAGGACATTCAAAAACATTCAGTACTTC
abundance: .
d_gene: .
v_gene: TRBV6-4
j_gene: TRBJ2-4

CDR3aa: CAIGRTGELFF
CDR3nt: TGTGCCATCGGCAGGACCGGGGAGCTGTTTTTT
abundance: .
d_gene: .
v_gene: TRBV6-5
j_gene: TRBJ2-2

CDR3aa: CASSLAEGAPNQPQHF
CDR3nt: TGTGCCAGCAGCTTAGCCGAGGGGGCCCCTAATCAGCCCCAGCATTTT
abundance: .
d_gene: TRBD1
v_gene: TRBV7-9
j_gene: TRBJ1-5

CDR3aa: CASSLPDRVLDSGFQETQYF
CDR3nt: TGTGCCAGCAGCTTACCGGACAGGGTCCTTGATAGCGGTTTCCAAGAGACCCAGTACTTC
abundance: .
d_gene: TRBD1
v_gene: TRBV11-3
j_gene: TRBJ2-5

CDR3aa: CASSYPGQGVGPNQPQHF
CDR3nt: TGTGCCAGCAGTTACCCAGGACAGGGGGTGGGGCCCAATCAGCCCCAGCATTTT
abundance: .
d_gene: TRBD1
v_gene: TRBV6-2/TRBV6-3
j_gene: TRBJ1-5

CDR3aa: CASNHRQGARNEQFF
CDR3nt: TGTGCCAGCAACCACCGACAGGGGGCGCGCAATGAGCAGTTCTTC
abundance: .
d_gene: TRBD1
v_gene: TRBV6-5
j_gene: TRBJ2-1

CDR3aa: CASNLPDGYTF
CDR3nt: TGTGCCAGCAATCTCCCCGATGGCTACACCTTC
abundance: .
d_gene: .
v_gene: TRBV6-5
j_gene: TRBJ1-2

CDR3aa: CASSLTRERSDTQYF
CDR3nt: TGTGCCAGCAGCTTAACGCGGGAGAGATCAGATACGCAGTATTTT
abundance: .
d_gene: TRBD2
v_gene: TRBV7-3
j_gene: TRBJ2-3

CDR3aa: CASSILGSGNTDTQYF
CDR3nt: TGTGCCAGTAGTATACTAGGTAGCGGGAACACAGATACGCAGTATTTT
abundance: .
d_gene: TRBD2
v_gene: TRBV19
j_gene: TRBJ2-3

CDR3aa: CATKQGGDSPLHF
CDR3nt: TGTGCCACCAAACAGGGGGGAGATTCACCCCTCCACTTT
abundance: .
d_gene: TRBD1
v_gene: TRBV28
j_gene: TRBJ1-6

CDR3aa: CASSPTTSGDNEQFF
CDR3nt: TGTGCCAGCAGCCCGACGACTAGCGGGGACAATGAGCAGTTCTTC
abundance: .
d_gene: TRBD2
v_gene: TRBV5-4
j_gene: TRBJ2-1

CDR3aa: CASSSRTGSEQPQHF
CDR3nt: TGTGCCAGCAGCTCGAGGACAGGGAGTGAACAGCCCCAGCATTTT
abundance: .
d_gene: TRBD1
v_gene: TRBV11-2
j_gene: TRBJ1-5

CDR3aa: CASSEGDRAIGETQYF
CDR3nt: TGTGCCAGCAGTGAAGGGGACAGGGCCATCGGAGAGACCCAGTACTTC
abundance: .
d_gene: TRBD1
v_gene: TRBV25-1
j_gene: TRBJ2-5

CDR3aa: CASTWTGLPYEQYF
CDR3nt: TGTGCCAGCACTTGGACAGGATTACCCTACGAGCAGTACTTC
abundance: .
d_gene: TRBD1
v_gene: TRBV2
j_gene: TRBJ2-7

CDR3aa: CASSLLAGVTDTQYF
CDR3nt: TGTGCCAGCAGCTTACTAGCGGGGGTCACAGATACGCAGTATTTT
abundance: .
d_gene: TRBD2
v_gene: TRBV13
j_gene: TRBJ2-3

CDR3aa: CASSPQLGAFF
CDR3nt: TGTGCCAGCAGTCCACAGTTAGGAGCTTTCTTT
abundance: .
d_gene: .
v_gene: TRBV2
j_gene: TRBJ1-1